Sequencing of this T cell receptor beta chain was carried out in a study of blood T cell repertoires in COVID-19. The wider study: Some COVID-19 samples were acute and others convalescent; all came from the United States, Italy and Spain. PBMCs, B-cell-depleted T cells, or T cells were the source of the cDNA or gDNA that made up the material.

CDR1 SGHTA and CDR2 FQGNSA come from the germline V gene. This CDR3 spans 12 amino acids. Trimming left V 4 bases short and J 9 bases short, with 9 bases between. Some clones are missing from TCRdb's copy, which holds only in-frame ones; the method was immunoSEQ multiplex PCR. This sample has around 65,000 clones; roughly four fifths occur once, and the top ten carry about 20%. The sample taken for sequencing was peripheral blood. The chain couples TRBV7-2 to TRBJ1-4; D unresolved. This receptor was identified in a man in his 60s with acute or convalescent COVID-19. CDR3 sequence (DNA): TGTGCCAGCAGCTACGAGGGTAAAAAACTGTTTTTT. Protein product: CASSYEGKKLFF.